Shown below are 23 T cell receptor beta chains from a single sample sequenced in a study of sequential checkpoint blockade in melanoma. The treatment is: randomized to nivolumab then ipilimumab (arm A) or the reverse (arm B). The method was immunoSEQ multiplex PCR; TCRdb's version includes in-frame clones alone and lacks a portion of them. Of thousands of clones listed, around 50% are singletons. The material was CD8+ T cells sorted from blood (inferred from file names), obtained from a patient given nivolumab and ipilimumab in sequence. The receptors were gathered from a human donor with melanoma.

The chain recombines TRBV27 with TRBJ2-1, with 8 bases fitting TRBD1. This CDR3 is 14 amino acids long. The ends lost 3 bases at V and 10 bases at J; junction bases unmatched: 8. Germline loops: CDR1 MNHEY, CDR2 SMNVEV (reference sequence). DNA for the CDR3: TGTGCCAGCAGTTTTTGGCAGGGGGCCGGGGAGCAGTTCTTC. The encoded protein is CASSFWQGAGEQFF.

CDR3 protein: CASSFRSSGNTIYF. The CDR3 nucleotides read TGTGCCAGCAGCTTCCGGAGCTCTGGAAACACCATATATTTT. The gene calls are TRBV7-9 and TRBJ1-3; unclear D gene. V dropped 3 bases and J dropped 0 bases, with 6 bases sitting between them. The CDR3 has 14 amino acids. Germline lookup yields CDR1 SEHNR and CDR2 FQNEAQ (reference sequence).

The V call is TRBV30, the J call TRBJ1-2, with D perhaps TRBD1 (6 bases). The CDR3 extends over 14 amino acids. Germline lookup yields CDR1 GTSNPN and CDR2 SVGIG (reference sequence). The ends were cut back, 0 bases at V and 2 bases at J, with 10 bases in the middle. The CDR3 here is CAWSVKDSNYGYTF. CDR3 coding DNA: TGTGCCTGGAGTGTAAAGGACAGCAACTATGGCTACACCTTC.

This chain uses TRBV5-5 with TRBJ1-1, with TRBD1 matching over 8 bases. Germline-derived CDR1 and CDR2 are SGHKS and YYEKEE (reference sequence). The ends lost 4 bases at V and 1 base at J; junction bases unmatched: 3. The CDR3 spans 14 residues. The CDR3 loop is CASSLGTGNTEAFF. In nucleotides, the CDR3 is TGTGCCAGCAGCCTCGGGACAGGGAACACTGAAGCTTTCTTT.

CDR3 amino acids: CASSIGTGAGRTF. The CDR3 DNA reads as TGTGCCAGTAGTATAGGCACAGGGGCCGGACGTACCTTC. The chain employs TRBV19 and TRBJ1-2; 7 bases fit TRBD1. The CDR3 is made up of 13 amino acids. Germline CDR1 reads LNHDA; CDR2 reads SQIVND (reference sequence). The ends lost 1 base at V and 14 bases at J; junction bases unmatched: 10. Complete variable domain (other parts from reference TRBV19 and TRBJ1-2): DGGITQSPKYLFRKEGQNVTLSCEQNLNHDAMYWYRQDPGQGLRLIYYSQIVNDFQKGDIAEGYSVSREKKESFPLTVTSAQKNPTAFYLCASSIGTGAGRTFGSGTRLTVV.

This clone has just a few counts. The chain couples TRBV7-9 to TRBJ1-5, with D hard to call. V was trimmed by 7 bases and J by 2 bases, leaving 6 bases between them. Germline V gives CDR1 SEHNR, CDR2 FQNEAQ (reference sequence). The CDR3 runs to 12 residues. CDR3 nucleotide sequence: TGTGCCAGCAATTCGGGCAATCAGCCCCAGCATTTT. It yields the protein CASNSGNQPQHF.

V usage is TRBV6-5 and J usage is TRBJ1-5; 7 bases agree with TRBD1. In germline, CDR1 is MNHEY, CDR2 SVGAGI. The CDR3 is made up of 13 amino acids. J gave up 4 bases and V 6 bases, and 3 bases lay outside the gene matches. CDR3 protein: CASSRDSNQPQHF. The CDR3 DNA reads as TGTGCCAGCAGCCGGGACAGTAATCAGCCCCAGCATTTT.

J is TRBJ1-2 and V is TRBV7-9, with D possibly being TRBD1 (6 bases). Germline loops: CDR1 SEHNR, CDR2 FQNEAQ (reference sequence). The CDR3 loop spans 13 amino acids. Trimming pared 7 bases from V and 3 bases from J, leaving 12 bases between. The CDR3 DNA reads as TGTGCCAGCAACCGAGGGGGTGACTATGGCTACACCTTC. Translated: CASNRGGDYGYTF.

The chain is built from TRBV6-5 and TRBJ2-7, with 9 bases that match TRBD1. The germline gives CDR1 MNHEY, CDR2 SVGAGI. Losses at the gene ends were 7 bases for V and 1 base for J; bases not matched to a gene: 5. This CDR3 is 14 amino acids long. The DNA of the CDR3 is TGTGCCAGCACCGCCGGGACAGGGTCCTACGAGCAGTACTTC. The encoded protein is CASTAGTGSYEQYF.

This clone was detected once. The rearrangement joins TRBV27 to TRBJ2-7, with D possibly TRBD2 on 6 matching bases. Trimming stripped 2 bases from V and 3 bases from J, with 11 bases between. Germline V gene data show CDR1 as MNHEY and CDR2 as SMNVEV (reference sequence). The CDR3 extends over 14 amino acids. CDR3 DNA: TGTGCCAGCAGTTTAGCCGGGGGTCTCTACGAGCAGTACTTC. Amino acid sequence: CASSLAGGLYEQYF.

A few counts support this clone. The CDR3 here is CASSQDQRGIYEQYF. Here the CDR3 DNA reads TGCGCCAGCAGCCAAGATCAGAGAGGGATCTACGAGCAGTACTTC. The chain links TRBV4-3 to TRBJ2-7; D may be TRBD2 (5 bases). Trimming removed 0 bases at V and 3 bases at J, with 12 bases between. The CDR3 has 15 amino acids. Per the germline V gene, CDR1 is LGHNA and CDR2 is YSLEER.

The rearrangement joins TRBV6-5 to TRBJ1-1; TRBD1 might be the D (5 bases). This CDR3 comprises 13 residues. Germline V gene sequence: CDR1 MNHEY, CDR2 SVGAGI. Trimming took off 8 bases at V and 0 bases at J, with 10 bases between the two ends. CDR3: CASGMTVNTEAFF. CDR3 DNA: TGTGCCAGCGGTATGACAGTGAACACTGAAGCTTTCTTT.

The chain has TRBV10-3 and TRBJ1-1; the D gene is possibly TRBD1 (5 bases). Germline assignment: CDR1 ENHRY and CDR2 SYGVKD. There are 12 residues in the CDR3. Trimming removed 2 bases at V and 7 bases at J, with 8 bases between. CDR3: CAISEGGSEAFF. The CDR3 nucleotides are TGTGCCATCAGTGAGGGGGGGAGTGAAGCTTTCTTT.

This chain connects TRBV2 to TRBJ1-2, with D perhaps matching TRBD1 (6 bases). The V and J ends lost 1 base and 8 bases respectively, with 17 bases between them. CDR3 size: 15 residues. Germline V lookup: CDR1 SNHLY, CDR2 FYNNEI. The CDR3 sequence: CASSEDKGGARGYTF. The CDR3 nucleotides are TGTGCCAGCAGTGAAGACAAGGGGGGGGCGCGGGGCTACACCTTC.

This clone was found a few times. This chain links TRBV7-9 with TRBJ1-2, with D unclear. The germline V gene has CDR1 SEHNR and CDR2 FQNEAQ (reference sequence). The CDR3 length is 14 residues. V lost 3 bases to trimming and J lost 2 bases, with 10 bases between them. The CDR3 DNA follows: TGTGCCAGCAGCTTTTGGCGGAGCAACTATGGCTACACCTTC. As protein: CASSFWRSNYGYTF.

This clone was recorded a few times. The chain employs TRBV15 and TRBJ2-6; D uncertain. This CDR3 contains 18 residues. V shed 0 bases and J shed 2 bases, with 14 bases lying between them. Germline values: CDR1 LNHNV, CDR2 YYDKDF (reference sequence). CDR3 loop: CATSRDLEITAGANVLTF. DNA for the CDR3: TGTGCCACCAGCAGAGATCTGGAAATTACAGCTGGGGCCAACGTCCTGACTTTC.

The chain has TRBV18 and TRBJ2-7; TRBD1 aligns across 7 bases. J was trimmed by 0 bases and V by 3 bases; bases with no gene match: 5. This CDR3 region has 15 residues. Germline CDR1 KGHSH, CDR2 LQKENI. CDR3 amino acids: CASSPDRADSYEQYF. In nucleotides, the CDR3 is TGTGCCAGCTCACCCGACAGGGCGGACTCCTACGAGCAGTACTTC.

This clone has just a few counts. The rearrangement uses TRBV6-5 and TRBJ1-2; no reliable D call. The V gene's germline CDR1 is MNHEY and CDR2 SVGAGI. The CDR3 is made up of 11 amino acids. Trimming left V 5 bases short and J 8 bases short, with 9 bases between. The CDR3 loop is CASSPGWGYTF. DNA of the CDR3: TGTGCCAGCAGTCCAGGCTGGGGCTACACCTTC.

The rearrangement links TRBV6-4 to TRBJ2-1; TRBD2 might be the D (7 bases). The length of the CDR3 is 14 residues. The V gene's germline CDR1 is MRHNA and CDR2 SNTAGT. The V end lost 2 bases, the J end lost 9 bases, and 14 bases lay between the germline ends. CDR3: CASSDHRGAFEQFF. The CDR3 region has the DNA TGTGCCAGCAGTGACCATCGGGGGGCCTTTGAGCAGTTCTTC.

The CDR3: CASSLPLLAPTGANVLTF. The CDR3, as DNA: TGTGCCAGCAGCCTACCCCTACTCGCCCCTACTGGGGCCAACGTCCTGACTTTC. The V and J genes are TRBV9 and TRBJ2-6; D is unresolved. V was trimmed by 4 bases and J by 2 bases, leaving 19 bases between them. The CDR3 runs to 18 residues. Germline CDR1 and CDR2: SGDLS and YYNGEE.

In its sample, this clone was seen a few times. The rearrangement joins TRBV7-9 to TRBJ1-2; no definite D call. Trimming pared 6 bases from V and 3 bases from J, leaving 11 bases between. The germline V gene has CDR1 SEHNR and CDR2 FQNEAQ (reference sequence). CDR3 length: 13 residues. Here the CDR3 DNA reads TGTGCCAGCAGACCTTCAGAGGACTATGGCTACACCTTC. Translated: CASRPSEDYGYTF.

The V call is TRBV27, the J call TRBJ2-5; D is uncertain. V was cut by 5 bases and J by 2 bases, with 9 bases left in between. This CDR3 comprises 13 residues. The germline V gene has CDR1 MNHEY and CDR2 SMNVEV (reference sequence). The CDR3 protein is CASSHTPQETQYF. The CDR3 bases are TGTGCCAGCAGTCACACCCCGCAAGAGACCCAGTACTTC.

The chain is built from TRBV7-3 and TRBJ2-7, with TRBD1 matching 9 bases. The V segment lost 1 base and the J segment 6 bases; nucleotides outside the gene matches: 7. This CDR3 has 15 amino acids. CDR1 is SGHTA and CDR2 is FQGTGA in the germline V gene. CDR3 sequence (DNA): TGTGCCAGCAGCTTAATCGGGACAGGGAAGGTCGAGCAGTACTTC. Residues: CASSLIGTGKVEQYF.